Shown below are 26 T cell receptor beta chains from a single sample sequenced in a study of cytomegalovirus exposure and HLA in healthy donors. 60 Vbeta and 13 Jbeta primers were used in PCR. This table comes from immunoSEQ multiplex PCR, and its TCRdb copy is limited to in-frame clones, with some not included. The table records 55,000 to 90,000 clones, around 81% of them present only once. Material for sequencing was PBMCs. The receptors here all came from a man aged 45-65 years in good health and CMV-seronegative.

This clone has just a few counts. The J gene is TRBJ1-1, the V gene TRBV6-1; D may be TRBD1 (6 bases). Germline CDR1 is MNHNS and CDR2 is SASEGT. The CDR3 loop spans 15 amino acids. V shed 1 base and J shed 3 bases, with 12 bases lying between them. CDR3 nucleotides: TGTGCCAGCAGTGAAGGGATACAGGGATACACTGAAGCTTTCTTT. It codes for CASSEGIQGYTEAFF.

This clone was detected a few times. This chain joins TRBV19 and TRBJ1-5; 10 bases align to TRBD1. V trimming: 7 bases; J trimming: 0 bases; junction bases outside the gene matches: 18. The germline gives CDR1 LNHDA, CDR2 SQIVND (reference sequence). The CDR3 has 20 residues. CDR3 nucleotides: TGTGCCAGTACAAAGACCGGGACAGGGGTCGGTACCCATAGCAATCAGCCCCAGCATTTT. Residues: CASTKTGTGVGTHSNQPQHF.

The chain couples TRBV7-3 to TRBJ2-7; TRBD2 aligns across 16 bases. The V segment lost 0 bases and the J segment 0 bases; nucleotides outside the gene matches: 5. From germline, CDR1 is SGHTA and CDR2 FQGTGA. The CDR3 consists of 19 residues. CDR3 region: CASSLTQGLAGGRSYEQYF. The CDR3 DNA reads as TGTGCCAGCAGCTTAACTCAGGGACTAGCGGGGGGGCGCTCCTACGAGCAGTACTTC. The full variable domain, rest sourced from reference TRBV7-3 and TRBJ2-7, is GAGVSQTPSNKVTEKGKYVELRCDPISGHTALYWYRQSLGQGPEFLIYFQGTGAADDSGLPNDRFFAVRPEGSVSTLKIQRTERGDSAVYLCASSLTQGLAGGRSYEQYFGPGTRLTVT.

The sample holds a few counts of this clone. CDR3 nucleotides: TGTGCCAGTAACGTGGACAGACTGAACACTGAAGCTTTCTTT. Encoded protein: CASNVDRLNTEAFF. The V gene is TRBV19, the J gene TRBJ1-1, with a tentative D call TRBD1 (6 bases). V lost 7 bases to trimming and J lost 0 bases, with 12 bases between them. CDR3 length: 14 amino acids. CDR1 and CDR2 from the germline V gene are LNHDA and SQIVND (reference sequence).

The CDR3 loop is CASSSGGTPETQYF. The CDR3 DNA sequence: TGTGCCAGCAGCTCGGGAGGGACCCCAGAGACCCAGTACTTC. V and J are TRBV7-8 and TRBJ2-5; 8 bases map to TRBD2. Germline lookup yields CDR1 SGHVS and CDR2 FQNEAQ. V lost 4 bases, J lost 4 bases, and 5 bases stayed unmatched. This CDR3 comprises 14 residues.

In its sample, this clone was seen once. The chain combines TRBV7-9 with TRBJ1-1, with D possibly being TRBD1 (5 bases). Trimming pared 5 bases from V and 4 bases from J, leaving 23 bases between. Germline V gene data show CDR1 as SEHNR and CDR2 as FQNEAQ (reference sequence). The CDR3 contains 17 residues. The CDR3 spells CASSPPAPFQGGTEAFF. CDR3 DNA: TGTGCCAGCAGCCCCCCGGCCCCTTTCCAGGGCGGCACTGAAGCTTTCTTT.

The chain is built from TRBV6-1 and TRBJ1-1; 8 bases fit TRBD1. The CDR3 is 14 residues long. V shed 6 bases and J 10 bases; nucleotides not matched to a gene: 13. Per germline, CDR1 MNHNS and CDR2 SASEGT. Here the CDR3 DNA reads TGTGCCAGCAGGGATCAGGGGGCCAGACCTTCAGCTTTCTTT. Protein: CASRDQGARPSAFF.

The CDR3 sequence: CASSLIPTVLTQPQHF. In nucleotides, the CDR3 is TGTGCCAGTAGCCTTATCCCGACAGTCTTGACCCAGCCCCAGCATTTT. The chain uses TRBV19 and TRBJ1-5, with a possible D match to TRBD1 (5 bases). The V and J ends lost 6 bases and 7 bases respectively, with 22 bases between them. The CDR3 runs to 16 residues. Germline V gives CDR1 LNHDA, CDR2 SQIVND (reference sequence).

V and J are TRBV11-2 and TRBJ2-5; TRBD2 matches 11 bases. Germline trimming cut 5 bases from V and 2 bases from J; bases unmatched to any gene: 13. The CDR3 is made up of 18 amino acids. CDR1 and CDR2 from the germline V gene are SGHAT and FQNNGV. Here the CDR3 DNA reads TGTGCCAGCAGCAAAGATGGGCTAGCGGGGGGCGGGCAAGAGACCCAGTACTTC. Translation gives CASSKDGLAGGGQETQYF.

This chain joins TRBV5-1 and TRBJ2-5; 7 positions agree with TRBD2. Germline CDR1 reads SGHRS; CDR2 reads YFSETQ. V lost 2 bases and J lost 4; bases outside the gene matches: 8. CDR3 length: 15 amino acids. CDR3 loop: CASSLFGGGSETQYF. The CDR3 DNA reads as TGCGCCAGCAGCTTATTTGGCGGGGGTTCAGAGACCCAGTACTTC.

The chain recombines TRBV14 with TRBJ1-1; no clear D gene. The CDR3 runs 10 residues. The V end was cut by 10 bases, the J end by 2 bases, with 5 bases between. Looked up from germline, CDR1 is SGHDN and CDR2 is FVKESK. CDR3 bases: TGTGCCACCGGTAACACTGAAGCTTTCTTT. This gives the protein CATGNTEAFF.

The gene calls are TRBV25-1 and TRBJ2-5, with D possibly matching TRBD1 (6 bases). The J call may be wrong; the DNA end is better matched by TRBJ2-7. Per the germline V gene, CDR1 is MGHDK and CDR2 is SYGVNS. This CDR3 region has 12 residues. This CDR3 reads CASRGTFYEQYF. Here the CDR3 DNA reads TGTGCCAGCAGGGGGACATTCTACGAGCAGTACTTC.

This chain connects TRBV10-3 to TRBJ1-5, with 8 bases lining up with TRBD1. Germline V lookup: CDR1 ENHRY, CDR2 SYGVKD. V shed 6 bases and J 7 bases; nucleotides not matched to a gene: 5. The CDR3 covers 13 residues. The CDR3 DNA reads TGTGCCATCAGACTGGACAGGGACCAGCCCCAGCATTTT. Translated: CAIRLDRDQPQHF.

J is TRBJ2-3 and V is TRBV6-5; 12 positions match TRBD2. The CDR3 runs to 16 residues. In germline, CDR1 is MNHEY, CDR2 SVGAGI. V shed 2 bases and J 6 bases; nucleotides not matched to a gene: 6. The CDR3 sequence: CASSYGGLAGWDTQYF. The CDR3 DNA reads TGTGCCAGCAGTTACGGCGGACTAGCGGGATGGGATACGCAGTATTTT.

The chain combines TRBV29-1 with TRBJ2-5, with D perhaps TRBD1 (6 bases). CDR3 length: 14 residues. The germline V gene has CDR1 SQVTM and CDR2 ANQGSEA. Trimming left V 7 bases short and J 6 bases short, with 21 bases between. The CDR3 bases are TGCAGCGCCCCTGGACAGCCCGGGGAAAAGACCCAGTACTTC. Amino acids: CSAPGQPGEKTQYF.

This rearrangement joins TRBV7-9 to TRBJ1-1; D uncertain. The CDR3 loop spans 14 amino acids. Germline values: CDR1 SEHNR, CDR2 FQNEAQ (reference sequence). V shed 2 bases and J shed 9 bases, with 16 bases lying between them. This CDR3 reads CASSLPLLGEKAFF. CDR3 bases: TGTGCCAGCAGCTTACCCCTTCTAGGAGAGAAAGCTTTCTTT.

V and J are TRBV5-1 and TRBJ2-7, with 8 positions matching TRBD1. CDR3 length: 13 residues. Germline values: CDR1 SGHRS, CDR2 YFSETQ. Trimming at V came to 4 bases and at J to 6 bases, leaving 6 bases not matched to a gene. DNA of the CDR3: TGCGCCAGCAGCAGGAGGACAGGGACCGAGCAGTACTTC. Amino acid sequence: CASSRRTGTEQYF.

V and J are TRBV28 and TRBJ1-4, with 7 nucleotides matching TRBD1. This CDR3 region has 16 residues. Germline lookup yields CDR1 MDHEN and CDR2 SYDVKM. Losses at the gene ends were 6 bases for V and 0 bases for J; bases not matched to a gene: 7. The chain's CDR3 is CASSLGQRTTNEKLFF. The CDR3 DNA is TGTGCCAGCAGCCTGGGACAGCGAACAACTAATGAAAAACTGTTTTTT.

This clone was counted a few times. The V and J genes are TRBV29-1 and TRBJ1-1, with D possibly TRBD1 on 5 matching bases. This CDR3 is 13 amino acids long. Trimming took off 7 bases at V and 2 bases at J, with 14 bases between the two ends. The germline CDR1 and CDR2 sequences are SQVTM and ANQGSEA. DNA for the CDR3: TGCAGCGGCTCAACGGGGGTTAACACTGAAGCTTTCTTT. This sequence encodes CSGSTGVNTEAFF.

The gene calls are TRBV7-8 and TRBJ1-4, with D possibly TRBD1 on 5 matching bases. V lost 5 bases to trimming and J lost 5 bases, with 12 bases between them. The CDR3 consists of 14 residues. Germline CDR1 is SGHVS and CDR2 is FQNEAQ. In nucleotides, the CDR3 is TGTGCCAGCAGCAACACGGGGGGGAATGAAAAACTGTTTTTT. Translation: CASSNTGGNEKLFF.

This rearrangement joins TRBV30 to TRBJ1-5, with 8 bases identical to TRBD1. The ends lost 2 bases at V and 7 bases at J; junction bases unmatched: 4. CDR3 length: 13 amino acids. Per the germline V gene, CDR1 is GTSNPN and CDR2 is SVGIG (reference sequence). CDR3 DNA sequence: TGTGCCTGGAGTTCACAGGGGGAACAGCCCCAGCATTTT. Encoded protein: CAWSSQGEQPQHF.

The rearrangement joins TRBV19 to TRBJ1-1, with D possibly matching TRBD1 (6 bases). There are 11 residues in the CDR3. From germline, CDR1 is LNHDA and CDR2 SQIVND (reference sequence). The ends were cut back, 6 bases at V and 11 bases at J, with 13 bases in the middle. The CDR3 reads CASRLGGAAFF. In DNA form, the CDR3 reads TGTGCCAGTAGGCTGGGGGGGGCGGCTTTCTTT. The full variable domain, rest sourced from reference TRBV19 and TRBJ1-1, is DGGITQSPKYLFRKEGQNVTLSCEQNLNHDAMYWYRQDPGQGLRLIYYSQIVNDFQKGDIAEGYSVSREKKESFPLTVTSAQKNPTAFYLCASRLGGAAFFGQGTRLTVV.

The rearrangement links TRBV7-9 to TRBJ1-1; 7 nucleotides line up with TRBD1. The germline V gene encodes CDR1 SEHNR and CDR2 FQNEAQ (reference sequence). J lost 4 bases, V lost 5 bases, and 7 bases had no gene match. This CDR3 is 14 amino acids long. Here the CDR3 DNA reads TGTGCCAGCAGCCCTCAGGGGGTTTCCACTGAAGCTTTCTTT. It specifies CASSPQGVSTEAFF.

The V gene is TRBV7-6, the J gene TRBJ1-1, with D tentatively TRBD1 (6 bases). Trimming removed 5 bases from V and 4 bases from J, with 14 bases in between. CDR3 size: 14 residues. Germline assignment: CDR1 SGHVS and CDR2 FNYEAQ. This chain's CDR3 is CASSPTTGSTEAFF. Written as DNA, the CDR3 is TGTGCCAGCAGCCCGACGACAGGCAGCACTGAAGCTTTCTTT.

V is TRBV28 and J is TRBJ2-1; 8 nucleotides match TRBD2. CDR1 MDHEN and CDR2 SYDVKM come from the germline V gene. This CDR3 comprises 16 residues. The V gene end was trimmed by 6 bases and the J gene end by 3 bases; junction bases not matched to a gene: 10. This CDR3 is CASSKSGSGVYNEQFF. The CDR3 coding sequence is TGTGCCAGCAGCAAGAGCGGGAGTGGGGTCTACAATGAGCAGTTCTTC.

This clone was found once. CDR3 residues: CASSVGGGSGGEQFF. DNA of the CDR3: TGTGCCAGCAGCGTGGGGGGCGGGTCGGGAGGTGAGCAGTTCTTC. V gene TRBV9 combines with J gene TRBJ2-1; TRBD2 is a possible D gene (7 bases). The CDR3 covers 15 residues. The germline CDR1 and CDR2 sequences are SGDLS and YYNGEE. The V and J ends lost 2 bases and 9 bases respectively, with 18 bases between them.